Listed here are 4 T cell receptor beta chains from one sample, sequenced in a study of T-cell reconstitution after alpha-beta-depleted transplantation in children. TCRbeta library construction was performed incorporating unique molecular identifiers. TCRdb reanalysed the PCR reads using MiXCR and keeps one entry per CDR3 protein. The table lists about 400,000 distinct CDR3 sequences, about 17% of them singletons. Sequences were derived from PBMCs, mostly from graft donor cells, sampled 360 days after TCRalphabeta/CD19-depleted stem cell transplant. Source of these receptors: a boy less than two years old who had a stem cell transplant for Wiskott-Aldrich syndrome, so the T cells may come from the graft donor.

V is TRBV5-1 and J is TRBJ2-3; D is unclear. Trimming took off 4 bases at V and 2 bases at J, with 17 bases between the two ends. Germline lookup yields CDR1 SGHRS and CDR2 YFSETQ. The CDR3 length is 16 residues. CDR3 DNA: TGCGCCAGCAGCGTAAATCCACTAATCAACACAGATACGCAGTATTTT. Translation gives CASSVNPLINTDTQYF.

The V call is TRBV9, the J call TRBJ2-2; the match to TRBD2 covers 10 bases. The trim removed 0 bases at V and 4 bases at J, leaving 12 bases unmatched. This CDR3 region has 19 residues. Germline loops: CDR1 SGDLS, CDR2 YYNGEE. The CDR3 region has the DNA TGTGCCAGCAGCGTAGCTCGTACGGGTAGCGGGAGGAGCACCGGGGAGCTGTTTTTT. Its translation: CASSVARTGSGRSTGELFF.

V gene TRBV12-3 or TRBV12-4 combines with J gene TRBJ2-2, with D perhaps matching TRBD2 (6 bases). V was clipped by 1 base and J by 4 bases, with 13 bases between them. CDR3 length: 16 amino acids. The CDR3 loop is CASSLEIAVRTGELFF. The CDR3 nucleotides are TGTGCCAGCAGTTTAGAAATAGCGGTCCGCACCGGGGAGCTGTTTTTT.

This clonotype has a handful of counts. The V call is TRBV5-1, the J call TRBJ2-3, with TRBD1 as a possible D gene (5 bases). The CDR3 is 14 amino acids. V lost 1 base and J lost 2, with 8 bases in between. From germline, CDR1 is SGHRS and CDR2 YFSETQ. Here the CDR3 DNA reads TGCGCCAGCAGCTTGACGACAGCCACAGATACGCAGTATTTT. Translated: CASSLTTATDTQYF.